A single sample is the source of the 28 T cell receptor beta chains below, sequenced in a study of cytomegalovirus exposure and HLA in healthy donors. PCR primers comprised 60 Vbeta and 13 Jbeta primers. Assay: immunoSEQ multiplex PCR; the TCRdb copy retains only in-frame clones and omits some. The data show about 130,000 clones, 50% to 75% seen once. The material sequenced was PBMCs. The receptors were gathered from a woman aged 40 to 50 in good health and CMV-seronegative.

The V and J genes are TRBV10-1 and TRBJ2-3; 7 bases map to TRBD2. V gave up 6 bases and J gave up 5 bases; unmatched junction bases: 11. In germline, CDR1 is WNHNN, CDR2 SYGVQD (reference sequence). This CDR3 region has 15 residues. The CDR3 DNA reads as TGCGCCAGCAGCAGGGAGCGGGGCCGGGGAGATACGCAGTATTTT. Translating gives CASSRERGRGDTQYF.

On this clone: This sample also contains other DNA sequences that code for the same CDR3. The chain carries TRBV7-2 and TRBJ2-5; D is possibly TRBD2 (7 bases). The CDR3 spans 15 residues. Germline V gene data show CDR1 as SGHTA and CDR2 as FQGNSA. Between the trimmed V and J ends, which lost 0 bases and 4 bases, there was a span of 12 bases. CDR3 nucleotide sequence: TGTGCCAGCAGCTTAGCGGGGGGGCTCGGAGAGACCCAGTACTTC. Its protein product is CASSLAGGLGETQYF.

The V gene is TRBV2, the J gene TRBJ2-7; 8 nucleotides match TRBD2. Trimming removed 7 bases from V and 3 bases from J; junction bases left unmatched: 5. This CDR3 is 13 amino acids long. Germline V gene sequence: CDR1 SNHLY, CDR2 FYNNEI. In DNA, the CDR3 is TGTGCCAGCACGCGGGGGGCCGACTACGAGCAGTACTTC. It encodes CASTRGADYEQYF.

V gene TRBV15 combines with J gene TRBJ1-1; TRBD1 aligns across 7 bases. The CDR3 runs 13 residues. In germline, CDR1 is LNHNV, CDR2 YYDKDF (reference sequence). V shed 1 base and J 5 bases; nucleotides not matched to a gene: 1. CDR3 sequence reads: CATSRGQGTEAFF. The CDR3 region has the DNA TGTGCCACCAGCAGAGGACAGGGAACTGAAGCTTTCTTT.

The chain carries TRBV30 and TRBJ1-5, with D perhaps matching TRBD1 (6 bases). The germline CDR1 and CDR2 sequences are GTSNPN and SVGIG (reference sequence). The germline V and J ends were trimmed by 2 bases and 4 bases, with 9 bases remaining between them. The CDR3 has 13 residues. CDR3 in amino acids: CAWSITGNQPQHF. CDR3 DNA: TGTGCCTGGAGTATAACAGGGAATCAGCCCCAGCATTTT.

The chain combines TRBV7-6 with TRBJ2-1, with TRBD2 matching 8 bases. The CDR3 covers 15 residues. V lost 5 bases, J lost 1 base, and 4 bases stayed unmatched. Germline lookup yields CDR1 SGHVS and CDR2 FNYEAQ. The CDR3 spells CASSRAGGSYNEQFF. CDR3 bases: TGTGCCAGCAGCCGGGCGGGGGGTTCCTACAATGAGCAGTTCTTC.

This clone showed up just once. The chain joins TRBV5-6 to TRBJ1-5; possibly TRBD1 for D (5 bases). Per the germline V gene, CDR1 is SGHDT and CDR2 is YYEEEE. The CDR3 sequence is 16 residues long. V gave up 4 bases and J gave up 0 bases, with 14 bases separating them. Here the CDR3 DNA reads TGTGCCAGCAGCCGTAGGACAATCAATAGCAATCAGCCCCAGCATTTT. Translated: CASSRRTINSNQPQHF.

This clone was observed a single time. The chain uses TRBV28 and TRBJ1-4; D might be TRBD1 (5 bases). The V end lost 5 bases, the J end lost 8 bases, and 18 bases lay between the germline ends. Germline CDR1 is MDHEN and CDR2 is SYDVKM. This CDR3 is 15 amino acids long. The chain's CDR3 is CASSPYRLSGEKLFF. The DNA of the CDR3 is TGTGCCAGCAGTCCTTACAGGCTGAGTGGGGAAAAACTGTTTTTT.

The V gene is TRBV6-1, the J gene TRBJ1-6, with D tentatively TRBD1 (5 bases). The CDR3 runs 13 residues. The V end lost 2 bases, the J end lost 10 bases, and 9 bases lay between the germline ends. Per germline, CDR1 MNHNS and CDR2 SASEGT. CDR3 in DNA: TGTGCCAGCAGTGAAACAGGAGACTCACCCCTCCACTTT. Its protein is CASSETGDSPLHF.

The rearrangement joins TRBV29-1 to TRBJ1-2, with TRBD1 as a possible D gene (5 bases). The CDR3 length is 13 residues. Between the trimmed V and J ends, which lost 3 bases and 2 bases, there was a span of 10 bases. In germline, CDR1 is SQVTM, CDR2 ANQGSEA. The CDR3 is CSVDRVDNYGYTF. The DNA of the CDR3 is TGCAGCGTTGACAGGGTTGACAACTATGGCTACACCTTC.

The CDR3: CASSFPLAGGMNEQFF. CDR3 nucleotide sequence: TGCGCCAGCAGCTTTCCCCTAGCGGGGGGCATGAATGAGCAGTTCTTC. This chain joins TRBV5-1 and TRBJ2-1; 11 bases match TRBD2. The V and J ends lost 2 bases and 7 bases, in that order; junction bases with no gene match: 8. Germline CDR1 and CDR2: SGHRS and YFSETQ. The CDR3 contains 16 residues.

This chain joins TRBV7-9 and TRBJ1-1; tentative D call: TRBD1 (5 bases). Trimming cost V 5 bases and J 0 bases, with 19 bases left between them. CDR1 is SEHNR and CDR2 is FQNEAQ in the germline V gene (reference sequence). The CDR3 has 17 residues. CDR3 sequence (DNA): TGTGCCAGCAGCCCAAGAGAGCGGGGACGAATGAACACTGAAGCTTTCTTT. Its protein is CASSPRERGRMNTEAFF.

J is TRBJ2-5 and V is TRBV29-1; 7 bases are a match to TRBD1. V was clipped by 5 bases and J by 1 base; unmatched bases: 4. Per germline, CDR1 SQVTM and CDR2 ANQGSEA. CDR3 length: 13 amino acids. CDR3 amino acids: CSVNDRAQETQYF. CDR3 nucleotides: TGCAGCGTTAATGACAGGGCCCAAGAGACCCAGTACTTC. Drawing the rest from reference TRBV29-1 and TRBJ2-5, the complete variable domain is SAVISQKPSRDICQRGTSLTIQCQVDSQVTMMFWYRQQPGQSLTLIATANQGSEATYESGFVIDKFPISRPNLTFSTLTVSNMSPEDSSIYLCSVNDRAQETQYFGPGTRLLVL.

The chain recombines TRBV5-1 with TRBJ1-4, with 7 bases fitting TRBD1. Germline V CDR1 and CDR2: SGHRS, YFSETQ. The CDR3 is 14 residues long. J gave up 8 bases and V 2 bases, and 6 bases lay outside the gene matches. This CDR3 reads CASSLGAGGEKLFF. CDR3 sequence (DNA): TGCGCCAGCAGCTTAGGGGCAGGGGGAGAAAAACTGTTTTTT.

The chain recombines TRBV6-5 with TRBJ1-3; maybe TRBD1 (6 bases). The CDR3 totals 15 residues. Germline CDR1 and CDR2: MNHEY and SVGAGI. Trimming removed 0 bases at V and 4 bases at J, with 10 bases between. CDR3 sequence reads: CASSYSQGSGNTIYF. CDR3 nucleotide sequence: TGTGCCAGCAGTTACTCCCAGGGGTCCGGAAACACCATATATTTT.

The rearrangement joins TRBV6-1 to TRBJ1-1; unclear D gene. Deletions cut 6 bases from V and 6 bases from J, with 14 bases between. This CDR3 spans 13 amino acids. CDR1 and CDR2 (germline): MNHNS, SASEGT. The CDR3 sequence: CASRRWQPPEAFF. CDR3 sequence (DNA): TGTGCCAGCAGGAGGTGGCAGCCCCCTGAAGCTTTCTTT.

Only a few counts were recorded for this clone. This chain links TRBV27 with TRBJ2-7; D ambiguous. Germline values: CDR1 MNHEY, CDR2 SMNVEV (reference sequence). The CDR3 has 10 amino acids. The V and J ends lost 10 bases and 0 bases respectively, with 4 bases between them. CDR3 loop: CATLSYEQYF. CDR3 in DNA: TGTGCCACCCTCTCCTACGAGCAGTACTTC.

This chain links TRBV11-2 with TRBJ1-6; TRBD1 is a possible D gene (5 bases). Germline V gene sequence: CDR1 SGHAT, CDR2 FQNNGV. CDR3 size: 16 residues. Deletions cut 2 bases from V and 6 bases from J, with 14 bases between. The CDR3 is CASSLTSTATNSPLHF. The CDR3 bases are TGTGCCAGCAGCTTAACCTCGACAGCAACTAATTCACCCCTCCACTTT. Looking up the rest from reference TRBV11-2 and TRBJ1-6 gives the full variable domain: EAGVAQSPRYKIIEKRQSVAFWCNPISGHATLYWYQQILGQGPKLLIQFQNNGVVDDSQLPKDRFSAERLKGVDSTLKIQPAKLEDSAVYLCASSLTSTATNSPLHFGNGTRLTVT.

This rearrangement joins TRBV18 to TRBJ1-5; the D gene is possibly TRBD1 (5 bases). The CDR3 spans 13 residues. Germline lookup yields CDR1 KGHSH and CDR2 LQKENI. V lost 5 bases and J 3 bases, leaving 8 bases between the germline ends. As DNA, the CDR3 is TGTGCCAGCTCAGGGGGGAACAATCAGCCCCAGCATTTT. Its protein is CASSGGNNQPQHF.

J is TRBJ2-2 and V is TRBV7-2, with 9 bases identical to TRBD1. Germline-derived CDR1 and CDR2 are SGHTA and FQGNSA. V trimming: 5 bases; J trimming: 7 bases; junction bases outside the gene matches: 5. The CDR3 has 14 residues. Here the CDR3 DNA reads TGTGCCAGCAGCCGGGACAGGGTGGGCGGGGAGCTGTTTTTT. It specifies CASSRDRVGGELFF.

This clone showed up just a few times. The rearrangement uses TRBV6-5 and TRBJ1-3; 9 bases fit TRBD1. Germline CDR1 is MNHEY and CDR2 is SVGAGI. The V segment lost 7 bases and the J segment 4 bases; nucleotides outside the gene matches: 5. CDR3 size: 14 residues. The CDR3 DNA is TGTGCCAGCAAACAGGGGGCGAGCGGAAACACCATATATTTT. It is translated as CASKQGASGNTIYF.

This clone occurred once. The rearrangement uses TRBV9 and TRBJ1-4; tentatively, D is TRBD1 (6 bases). The CDR3 has 14 amino acids. CDR1 and CDR2 (germline): SGDLS, YYNGEE. V was trimmed by 0 bases and J by 7 bases, leaving 10 bases between them. The CDR3 protein is CASSVEGRGEKLFF. The CDR3 bases are TGTGCCAGCAGCGTAGAGGGCAGGGGTGAAAAACTGTTTTTT. The variable domain in full, with the rest retrieved from reference TRBV9 and TRBJ1-4, is DSGVTQTPKHLITATGQRVTLRCSPRSGDLSVYWYQQSLDQGLQFLIQYYNGEERAKGNILERFSAQQFPDLHSELNLSSLELGDSALYFCASSVEGRGEKLFFGSGTQLSVL.

The chain couples TRBV7-8 to TRBJ2-5, with no clear D. V was trimmed by 2 bases and J by 5 bases, leaving 3 bases between them. The CDR3 runs 11 residues. Germline V lookup: CDR1 SGHVS, CDR2 FQNEAQ. The CDR3 is CASSLTETQYF. The CDR3 DNA is TGTGCCAGCAGCTTAACTGAGACCCAGTACTTC.

The rearrangement links TRBV5-1 to TRBJ1-2, with TRBD1 as a possible D gene (6 bases). Trimming stripped 0 bases from V and 11 bases from J, with 23 bases between. There are 16 residues in the CDR3. CDR1 is SGHRS, CDR2 YFSETQ, per germline. The CDR3 sequence is CASSLAPGQGISVYTF. The CDR3 coding sequence is TGCGCCAGCAGCTTGGCCCCAGGGCAGGGGATTAGTGTGTACACCTTC.

V is TRBV7-8 and J is TRBJ1-4, with 7 positions matching TRBD1. This CDR3 has 16 residues. The germline CDR1 and CDR2 sequences are SGHVS and FQNEAQ. V shed 4 bases, J shed 4 bases, and the junction held 9 bases outside the gene matches. CDR3 protein: CASSSGTATFNEKLFF. DNA for the CDR3: TGTGCCAGCAGCTCCGGGACAGCCACCTTTAATGAAAAACTGTTTTTT.

The chain joins TRBV4-3 to TRBJ1-1, with 7 nucleotides matching TRBD1. CDR1 is LGHNA, CDR2 YSLEER, per germline. This CDR3 spans 14 amino acids. V lost 0 bases, J lost 5 bases, and 3 bases stayed unmatched. The CDR3: CASSQEDRMTEAFF. The DNA for the CDR3 is TGCGCCAGCAGCCAAGAGGACAGGATGACTGAAGCTTTCTTT.

The chain is built from TRBV6-1 and TRBJ1-2, with D possibly TRBD1 on 6 matching bases. Germline-derived CDR1 and CDR2 are MNHNS and SASEGT. The germline V and J ends were trimmed by 2 bases and 7 bases, with 17 bases remaining between them. CDR3 length: 15 residues. CDR3 in amino acids: CASSERARGTGGYTF. CDR3 bases: TGTGCCAGCAGTGAACGTGCCAGGGGCACCGGTGGCTACACCTTC.

The chain combines TRBV19 with TRBJ2-7, with D possibly matching TRBD2 (6 bases). CDR3 size: 15 residues. CDR1 is LNHDA, CDR2 SQIVND, per germline (reference sequence). Trimming took off 3 bases at V and 0 bases at J, with 12 bases between the two ends. The CDR3 region has the DNA TGTGCCAGTAGTATTCGGGGCGGGAACTCCTACGAGCAGTACTTC. Translation gives CASSIRGGNSYEQYF.